This paragraph covers one T cell receptor (beta chain) sequence. Its antigen target is currently unknown. Qualities for individual bases were not recorded, and no much larger clone is one base off. Participants were included only if at least one PBMC sample before ART initiation and at least two post-ART samples were available. Treatment was received in the United States of America by all participants with HIV. Before DNA extraction, cryopreserved samples of about 0.95-10 million PBMC were thawed and then washed. At the time of the earliest PBMC sample for each participant with HIV, ages ranged from roughly 20 to 54 years. Per participant, PBMC samples came from 1-4 timepoints prior to ART initiation and 2-8 timepoints following ART initiation, for a median of 7 samples. For every participant, serial HIV viral load, CD4+ T-cell count, ART history and demographic data were obtained. A Qiagen kit on a QIAcube was used to extract genomic DNA from unsorted PBMC, with samples processed in batches of 12.

This entry belongs to a study of long-term antiretroviral therapy in people with HIV (dated by TCRdb to between 2022 and 2023). Context from the whole study: The earliest samples were collected about a decade before the 2015 WHO recommendation for immediate ART, when ART was typically delayed until CD4 counts fell. Whether ART initiation and durable HIV suppression were associated with changes in peripheral blood TRB repertoire composition and diversity was tested in a retrospective serial study. A total of 150 to 200 cryopreserved PBMC samples came from 25 to 30 adults with confirmed HIV infection and were collected serially over a mean of roughly six years (range 1-12). Of the roughly 30 participants with HIV, ten to eleven were female. No cross-contamination during QIAcube processing was seen in test extractions of a monoclonal T-cell line run alongside around 30 polyclonal samples.

The immunoSEQ hsTCRB v3.0 assay was used at survey level resolution to sequence the TRB variable region. TRB sequencing targeted a depth of roughly 40,000-55,000 T-cell genomes per sample. An Illumina MiSeq with a v3 150-cycle kit was used to sequence the pooled TRB libraries. The published analysis was carried out like this. Repertoire analysis was performed in R inside a reproducible Nextflow workflow that covered QC, data transformation and analysis. LymphoSeq2, an R package for AIRR-Seq data exploration, was used to implement custom analyses. Several samples yielding fewer than 5000 total TRB sequences were excluded, leaving over 150 analyzed HIV repertoires. Among the 180 or so HIV repertoires that were kept, around 60 were collected before ART initiation and over 120 were collected after ART initiation. Repertoires were downsampled to 5000 TRB nucleotide sequences, with summary statistics averaged over 100 downsampling iterations. The analysis kept only TRB sequences whose CDR3 regions were at least seven amino acids long. Diversity was assessed using a clonality score derived from Shannon entropy and using the Gini coefficient. In the repertoire networks, any two of the top 5000 CDR3 amino acid sequences were connected whenever the two sequences differed by an edit distance of one. For TRB CDR3 amino acid sequences, GLIPH2 was used to predict antigen specificity groups and MHC restriction. To flag known CMV, EBV, HIV or tissue antigen associations, CDR3 amino acid sequences were matched against VDJdb and McPAS-TCR. Pre-ART, post-ART and control groups were compared with Wilcoxon signed-rank tests and Holm-Bonferroni correction. Not all clones reach the TCRdb copy of this immuneACCESS table, which keeps in-frame sequences only. Checked studies attribute under half of the gap to unresolved V genes and leave the rest unexplained. Clone size and the V and J calls come from that table; the DNA yielded D and trimming. In all, the sample holds fewer than 20,000 clones, and around 79% of those were seen once. Roughly 8% of the sample is in the top ten clones.

V sheds 2 bases and J sheds 0 bases, leaving 13 bases between their ends. Measured from the cysteine to the phenylalanine, the CDR3 is 15 residues long. Only the CDR3 DNA stays, 45 bases, in frame from base 1. Looking up the germline V gene (reference sequence) yields CDR1 GTSNPN and CDR2 SVGIG. General findings and caveats noted by the study authors: ART initiation was associated with a significant increase in TRB diversity, but diversity stayed significantly below transplant donor controls even after long-term ART. Inferences about post-ART repertoire changes were limited because no data were available on ART adherence, viral resistance or therapy changes. Samples dated from the mid-2000s to the late 2010s, and the ART regimens used may be less effective than current ones. Limited PBMC availability meant only the TCR beta chain was sequenced, without alpha chain pairing. Compared with controls, HIV repertoires had narrower CDR3 length ranges, and the network structure pointed to an antigen-experienced repertoire that shifted only slightly toward naive after ART. Expanded TRB clones identified before ART initiation dominated the repertoire at all time points, although this dominance fluctuated and declined in many PLHIV after ART. Because cell numbers in pre-ART samples were limited, unsorted PBMC were profiled instead of sorted CD4+ and CD8+ T cells.

The TCR comes from a man aged 30 to 39 with HIV. The sequenced sample was unsorted PBMCs, obtained at the start of antiretroviral therapy. The sequence links TRBV30 to TRBJ1-2; a weak D assignment points to TRBD1 (6 bases agree). The encoded CDR3 is CAWSLTTGPNYGYTF. The sequenced DNA is TGTGCCTGGAGTCTAACGACAGGTCCTAACTATGGCTACACCTTC.